The rows below give T cell receptor beta chains drawn from one sample of a study of post-analysis software for immune sequencing data. TCRdb passed the PCR reads through MiXCR, listing each CDR3 protein once. The sample carries approximately 440,000 distinct CDR3 sequences, 40% to 55% recorded once. The sequenced sample was blood. The receptors come from a girl between 10 and 17 years old with multiple sclerosis. The CDR3 runs from the conserved cysteine through the conserved F or W. Each record gives: J gene, D gene, V gene, clone size, CDR3 DNA, CDR3 protein. D genes are given only for firm matches. Clone size is not always given. Where it is, it says once, few, many or a class for expanded clones.

j_gene: TRBJ2-1
d_gene: -
v_gene: TRBV21-1
abundance: few
CDR3nt: TGTGCCAGCAGCAAAGGTAGGGAGGGAGTATCCCCCTACAATGAGCAGTTCTTC
CDR3aa: CASSKGREGVSPYNEQFF

j_gene: TRBJ2-7
d_gene: -
v_gene: TRBV4-1
abundance: -
CDR3nt: TGCGCCAGCAGCCGAGTGACGGGCAGGGTTTTGGACGAGCAGTACTTC
CDR3aa: CASSRVTGRVLDEQYF

j_gene: TRBJ2-5
d_gene: -
v_gene: TRBV7-2
abundance: many
CDR3nt: TGTGCCAGCAGCTTGAACGTCAGGCAAGAGACCCAGTACTTC
CDR3aa: CASSLNVRQETQYF

j_gene: TRBJ2-1
d_gene: TRBD2
v_gene: TRBV28
abundance: once
CDR3nt: TGTGCCAGCAGTCACCCTAGCGGGAGTAACAATGAGCAGTTCTTC
CDR3aa: CASSHPSGSNNEQFF

j_gene: TRBJ2-1
d_gene: -
v_gene: TRBV27
abundance: -
CDR3nt: TGTGCCAGCAGCCATCTAAATTACAATGAGCAGTTCTTC
CDR3aa: CASSHLNYNEQFF

j_gene: TRBJ1-1
d_gene: -
v_gene: TRBV28
abundance: -
CDR3nt: TGTGCCAGCAGTAGTGTAGGGACTGAAGCTTTCTTT
CDR3aa: CASSSVGTEAFF

j_gene: TRBJ2-3
d_gene: TRBD2
v_gene: TRBV2
abundance: -
CDR3nt: TGTGCCAGCAGTGAGGGGCGGTCGAGCGGGAGACCAGATACGCAGTATTTT
CDR3aa: CASSEGRSSGRPDTQYF

j_gene: TRBJ2-4
d_gene: -
v_gene: TRBV4-2
abundance: few
CDR3nt: TGTGCCAGCAGCCAAGGGACAGGGAGGGGAGAAGCCAAAAACGTTCAGTACTTC
CDR3aa: CASSQGTGRGEAKNVQYF

j_gene: TRBJ2-1
d_gene: TRBD2
v_gene: TRBV7-2
abundance: -
CDR3nt: TGTGCCAGCAGCTTGCGACTAGCGGTGAGCCCTCACAATGAGCAGTTCTTC
CDR3aa: CASSLRLAVSPHNEQFF

j_gene: TRBJ2-7
d_gene: -
v_gene: TRBV30
abundance: -
CDR3nt: TGTGCCTGGGGGTGGGTCCACGAGCAGTACTTC
CDR3aa: CAWGWVHEQYF

j_gene: TRBJ1-4
d_gene: -
v_gene: TRBV28
abundance: few
CDR3nt: TGTGCCAGCAGTTCCGGGGGTGAAAAACTGTTTTTT
CDR3aa: CASSSGGEKLFF

j_gene: TRBJ2-3
d_gene: -
v_gene: TRBV28
abundance: few
CDR3nt: TGTGCCAGCATGTGGGAACGGGCGGGGGATACGCAGTATTTT
CDR3aa: CASMWERAGDTQYF

j_gene: TRBJ2-4
d_gene: -
v_gene: TRBV5-1
abundance: few
CDR3nt: TGCGCCAGCACCTCCCTGGGGGAGGAGCAGTACTTC
CDR3aa: CASTSLGEEQYF

j_gene: TRBJ2-7
d_gene: -
v_gene: TRBV4-3
abundance: -
CDR3nt: TGCGCCAGCAGCCCCTTTGTCGGGCCGTACGAGCAGTACTTC
CDR3aa: CASSPFVGPYEQYF

j_gene: TRBJ2-7
d_gene: TRBD2
v_gene: TRBV2
abundance: -
CDR3nt: TGTGCCAGCAGGGATAGCGGGGCCTCCTACGAGCAGTACTTC
CDR3aa: CASRDSGASYEQYF

j_gene: TRBJ2-5
d_gene: -
v_gene: TRBV7-9
abundance: -
CDR3nt: TGTGCCAGCACCTCGACAGGATATGGAGAGACCCAGTACTTC
CDR3aa: CASTSTGYGETQYF

j_gene: TRBJ2-7
d_gene: TRBD2
v_gene: TRBV29-1
abundance: few
CDR3nt: TGCAGCGTTAGCGGGATTTCCTACGAGCAGTACTTC
CDR3aa: CSVSGISYEQYF

j_gene: TRBJ2-1
d_gene: TRBD2
v_gene: TRBV6-2/TRBV6-3
abundance: -
CDR3nt: TGTGCCAGCAGTCATAGCGGGGGGAACTACAATGAGCAGTTCTTC
CDR3aa: CASSHSGGNYNEQFF

j_gene: TRBJ1-1
d_gene: -
v_gene: TRBV6-1
abundance: -
CDR3nt: TGTGCCAGCAGCCAACATACCACCTCGACAGGCATGAACACTGAAGCTTTCTTT
CDR3aa: CASSQHTTSTGMNTEAFF

j_gene: TRBJ2-6
d_gene: -
v_gene: TRBV5-1
abundance: -
CDR3nt: TGCGCCAGCAGCCCACCCTGGATCTCTGGGGCCAACGTCCTGACTTTC
CDR3aa: CASSPPWISGANVLTF

j_gene: TRBJ2-7
d_gene: -
v_gene: TRBV6-5
abundance: -
CDR3nt: TGTGCCAGCAGCCCAGGGGATCACCCCTTGGACTACGAGCAGTACTTC
CDR3aa: CASSPGDHPLDYEQYF

j_gene: TRBJ2-7
d_gene: TRBD1
v_gene: TRBV7-3
abundance: -
CDR3nt: TGTGCCAGCAGCGCTTTTTTGGGACAGGGATACGAGCAGTACTTC
CDR3aa: CASSAFLGQGYEQYF

j_gene: TRBJ2-7
d_gene: TRBD2
v_gene: TRBV20-1
abundance: -
CDR3nt: TGCAGTGCTACATGGCTAGCGGGAGGCACCTACGAGCAGTACTTC
CDR3aa: CSATWLAGGTYEQYF

j_gene: TRBJ1-1
d_gene: -
v_gene: TRBV13
abundance: -
CDR3nt: TGTGCCAGCAGCTTACAAGGCGGAACCACTGAAGCTTTCTTT
CDR3aa: CASSLQGGTTEAFF

j_gene: TRBJ2-7
d_gene: -
v_gene: TRBV5-1
abundance: -
CDR3nt: TGCGCCAGCAGCACGGTGACAGGTTTCCGGGAGCAGTACTTC
CDR3aa: CASSTVTGFREQYF

j_gene: TRBJ2-5
d_gene: -
v_gene: TRBV6-5
abundance: -
CDR3nt: TGTGCCACCGGGACGGCGCCCGAGACCCAGTACTTC
CDR3aa: CATGTAPETQYF

j_gene: TRBJ2-1
d_gene: TRBD2
v_gene: TRBV6-1
abundance: -
CDR3nt: TGTGCCAGCAGTGGCATCCAAACTAGCGGGCCTTACAATGAGCAGTTCTTC
CDR3aa: CASSGIQTSGPYNEQFF

j_gene: TRBJ2-1
d_gene: TRBD2
v_gene: TRBV9
abundance: -
CDR3nt: TGTGCCAGCAGCCAAGGGAGGGGACTAGCGGGTAACAATGAGCAGTTCTTC
CDR3aa: CASSQGRGLAGNNEQFF

j_gene: TRBJ2-7
d_gene: TRBD2
v_gene: TRBV27
abundance: -
CDR3nt: TGTGCCAGCAGTTTATACGAAGGGACTAGCGGGAAGACCTACGAGCAGTACTTC
CDR3aa: CASSLYEGTSGKTYEQYF

j_gene: TRBJ2-7
d_gene: TRBD1
v_gene: TRBV11-2
abundance: few
CDR3nt: TGTGCCAGCACCCTCGACAGGGGGCGGAACGAGCAGTACTTC
CDR3aa: CASTLDRGRNEQYF

j_gene: TRBJ2-3
d_gene: -
v_gene: TRBV9
abundance: -
CDR3nt: TGTGCCAGCAGCGCTCACCCGGGAGCAGATACGCAGTATTTT
CDR3aa: CASSAHPGADTQYF

j_gene: TRBJ2-7
d_gene: TRBD1
v_gene: TRBV15
abundance: -
CDR3nt: TGTGCCACCAGCAGAAGACAGGGCGATTACAATGAGCAGTACTTC
CDR3aa: CATSRRQGDYNEQYF

j_gene: TRBJ2-2
d_gene: TRBD1
v_gene: TRBV7-9
abundance: -
CDR3nt: TGTGCCAGCAGCTCAGGACAGGGGTCCGCTGCGAACACCGGGGAGCTGTTTTTT
CDR3aa: CASSSGQGSAANTGELFF

j_gene: TRBJ2-3
d_gene: TRBD2
v_gene: TRBV5-1
abundance: few
CDR3nt: TGCGCCAGCAGCCCCCCCCTAGCGGGAGGGCCGGATACGCAGTATTTT
CDR3aa: CASSPPLAGGPDTQYF

j_gene: TRBJ1-2
d_gene: -
v_gene: TRBV6-5
abundance: few
CDR3nt: TGTGCCAGCAGTTCCATAACAGGGAACTATGGCCACACCTTC
CDR3aa: CASSSITGNYGHTF

j_gene: TRBJ2-4
d_gene: -
v_gene: TRBV5-1
abundance: -
CDR3nt: TGCGCCAGTAGAAGCTCAGGGGCGGACAAAAACATTCAGTACTTC
CDR3aa: CASRSSGADKNIQYF

j_gene: TRBJ2-1
d_gene: TRBD2
v_gene: TRBV4-3
abundance: once
CDR3nt: TGCGCCAGCAGCCAAGTTGCGAGACTAGCGGGTAGTAATGAGCAGTTCTTC
CDR3aa: CASSQVARLAGSNEQFF

j_gene: TRBJ2-5
d_gene: TRBD1
v_gene: TRBV28
abundance: -
CDR3nt: TGTGCCAGCAGGCGGACAGGGTATTACCAAGAGACCCAGTACTTC
CDR3aa: CASRRTGYYQETQYF

j_gene: TRBJ1-2
d_gene: TRBD1
v_gene: TRBV20-1
abundance: -
CDR3nt: TGCAGTGAGGACAGGGTCTATGGCTACACCTTC
CDR3aa: CSEDRVYGYTF

j_gene: TRBJ2-1
d_gene: -
v_gene: TRBV20-1
abundance: -
CDR3nt: TGCAGTGCTGGCCGGGACAATGAGCAGTTCTTC
CDR3aa: CSAGRDNEQFF

j_gene: TRBJ2-1
d_gene: -
v_gene: TRBV7-3
abundance: few
CDR3nt: TGTGCCAGCAGCTTATCGGTCGGGAGTGGGGATGAGCAGTTCTTC
CDR3aa: CASSLSVGSGDEQFF

j_gene: TRBJ1-1
d_gene: -
v_gene: TRBV5-1
abundance: -
CDR3nt: TGCGCCAGCAGCTTGGTAGGACCCCCGAACACTGAAGCTTTCTTT
CDR3aa: CASSLVGPPNTEAFF

j_gene: TRBJ1-2
d_gene: TRBD1
v_gene: TRBV12-3/TRBV12-4
abundance: few
CDR3nt: TGTGCCAGCAGTTCATCCGGGACAGGAGGTTTCTATGGCTACACCTTC
CDR3aa: CASSSSGTGGFYGYTF

j_gene: TRBJ2-5
d_gene: -
v_gene: TRBV20-1
abundance: once
CDR3nt: TGCAGTGCCGCTATGCACCCCAGGGCTATCCAGACCCAGTACTTC
CDR3aa: CSAAMHPRAIQTQYF

j_gene: TRBJ1-1
d_gene: -
v_gene: TRBV20-1
abundance: -
CDR3nt: TGCAGTGCTTCGGCGGGAGTGAACACTGAAGCTTTCTTT
CDR3aa: CSASAGVNTEAFF

j_gene: TRBJ2-2
d_gene: -
v_gene: TRBV14
abundance: -
CDR3nt: TGTGCCAGCAGCCATTCTGTCACCGGGCTCACCGGGGAGCTGTTTTTT
CDR3aa: CASSHSVTGLTGELFF

j_gene: TRBJ2-3
d_gene: TRBD2
v_gene: TRBV27
abundance: -
CDR3nt: TGTGCCAGCAGTCCCTGGGCGGGGGGTCCAGATACGCAGTATTTT
CDR3aa: CASSPWAGGPDTQYF

j_gene: TRBJ1-4
d_gene: -
v_gene: TRBV12-3/TRBV12-4
abundance: -
CDR3nt: TGTGCCAGCAGTTTTGTAGACGGTGAAAAACTGTTTTTT
CDR3aa: CASSFVDGEKLFF

j_gene: TRBJ2-4
d_gene: -
v_gene: TRBV12-3/TRBV12-4
abundance: -
CDR3nt: TGTGCCAGCAGGTTTATGTGGTTGTGGGAGCAGTACTTC
CDR3aa: CASRFMWLWEQYF

j_gene: TRBJ2-1
d_gene: -
v_gene: TRBV7-2
abundance: -
CDR3nt: TGTGCCAGCAGCTTTACGACTAGCTCCTACAATGAGCAGTTCTTC
CDR3aa: CASSFTTSSYNEQFF

j_gene: TRBJ2-5
d_gene: -
v_gene: TRBV5-5
abundance: -
CDR3nt: TGTGCCAGCAGCTTGGCCACCGGGACTCCAGGAATCAATGAGCAGTACTTC
CDR3aa: CASSLATGTPGINEQYF

j_gene: TRBJ2-1
d_gene: TRBD2
v_gene: TRBV20-1
abundance: -
CDR3nt: TGCAGTGCTAGAGAACAGGGGCTAGCGGGAGTCAATGAGCAGTTCTTC
CDR3aa: CSAREQGLAGVNEQFF

j_gene: TRBJ2-6
d_gene: -
v_gene: TRBV28
abundance: few
CDR3nt: TGTGCCAGCAGTTTTAAAAGAACAAAGGGGGCCAACGTCCTGACTTTC
CDR3aa: CASSFKRTKGANVLTF

j_gene: TRBJ2-3
d_gene: -
v_gene: TRBV7-2
abundance: -
CDR3nt: TGTGCCAGCATCACCACCACGGGTACGCAGTATTTT
CDR3aa: CASITTTGTQYF

j_gene: TRBJ2-5
d_gene: TRBD2
v_gene: TRBV11-1
abundance: -
CDR3nt: TGTGCCAGCAGCCGTAGGGCCCGCGAAGGACTAGCGGGAGGGCCGGGTGAGACCCAGTACTTC
CDR3aa: CASSRRAREGLAGGPGETQYF

j_gene: TRBJ2-5
d_gene: -
v_gene: TRBV6-5
abundance: few
CDR3nt: TGTGCCAGCAGTTACGGCAGGGGTGAAGAGACCCAGTACTTC
CDR3aa: CASSYGRGEETQYF

j_gene: TRBJ2-7
d_gene: TRBD2
v_gene: TRBV3-1
abundance: -
CDR3nt: TGTGCCAGCAGCCAAGGCCCTAGCGGGACCTACGAGCAGTACTTC
CDR3aa: CASSQGPSGTYEQYF

j_gene: TRBJ2-7
d_gene: -
v_gene: TRBV5-1
abundance: -
CDR3nt: TGCGCCAGCAGCTTGGAGCCAGGACCCAGCTACGAGCAGTACTTC
CDR3aa: CASSLEPGPSYEQYF

j_gene: TRBJ2-1
d_gene: -
v_gene: TRBV6-6
abundance: -
CDR3nt: TGTGCCAGCAGCCCATTAGGTGAGCAGTTCTTC
CDR3aa: CASSPLGEQFF